One and the same sample provided the 15 T cell receptor beta chains below, sequenced in a study of blood T cell repertoires in COVID-19. Sequencing used immunoSEQ multiplex PCR; TCRdb keeps in-frame clones, though not all of them. The table lists around 250,000 clones, approximately 88% of them singletons. Input material: PBMCs or T cells enriched from blood (not recorded which). These receptors were obtained from a woman aged 35 to 49 who had been exposed to COVID-19.

The chain joins TRBV10-3 to TRBJ2-1, with D perhaps TRBD1 (6 bases). Germline V CDR1 and CDR2: ENHRY, SYGVKD. This CDR3 contains 13 residues. The germline V and J ends were trimmed by 2 bases and 12 bases, with 14 bases remaining between them. The CDR3 sequence is CAISEHQGMGQFF. CDR3 DNA: TGTGCCATCAGTGAGCATCAGGGGATGGGGCAGTTCTTC.

This chain links TRBV24-1 with TRBJ2-3, with D tentatively TRBD1 (5 bases). This CDR3 region has 13 residues. Germline values: CDR1 KGHDR, CDR2 SFDVKD. V shed 9 bases and J shed 2 bases, with 11 bases lying between them. CDR3 coding DNA: TGTGCCACCGCGACAGAACTCACAGATACGCAGTATTTT. This gives the protein CATATELTDTQYF.

This sequence joins TRBV2 and TRBJ2-1; TRBD2 matches at 8 bases. Looked up from germline, CDR1 is SNHLY and CDR2 is FYNNEI. V lost 6 bases to trimming and J lost 13 bases; unmatched junction nucleotides: 5. The CDR3 extends over 11 amino acids. Here the CDR3 reads CASSAGTRQFF. CDR3 coding DNA: TGTGCCAGCAGCGCCGGGACTAGACAGTTCTTC.

CDR3 loop: CASRSKAGGIMTDTQYF. CDR3 DNA: TGTGCCAGCAGATCGAAAGCGGGAGGTATTATGACAGATACGCAGTATTTT. The chain employs TRBV7-2 and TRBJ2-3, with 9 bases fitting TRBD2. This CDR3 region has 17 residues. With 6 bases clipped from V and 3 bases from J, the junction kept 13 bases outside the gene matches. CDR1 and CDR2 from the germline V gene are SGHTA and FQGNSA.

The rearrangement uses TRBV7-2 and TRBJ2-7; D perhaps matches TRBD2 (5 bases). The CDR3 totals 15 residues. V was shortened by 2 bases and J by 2 bases, with 13 bases between the two germline ends. Per the germline V gene, CDR1 is SGHTA and CDR2 is FQGNSA. The CDR3 sequence is CASSLLMRVTYEQYF. The CDR3 bases are TGTGCCAGCAGCTTATTGATGCGGGTGACCTACGAGCAGTACTTC.

V and J are TRBV27 and TRBJ1-1, with D possibly matching TRBD1 (5 bases). V was trimmed by 2 bases and J by 0 bases, leaving 22 bases between them. The CDR3 is 19 residues long. Per the germline V gene, CDR1 is MNHEY and CDR2 is SMNVEV (reference sequence). This CDR3 reads CASSLVSQGHISLNTEAFF. CDR3 nucleotides: TGTGCCAGCAGTTTAGTCTCGCAGGGCCACATATCCTTGAACACTGAAGCTTTCTTT.

The genes are TRBV19 and TRBJ1-3; the D is unclear. Germline values: CDR1 LNHDA, CDR2 SQIVND (reference sequence). CDR3 size: 17 residues. The V and J ends lost 1 base and 2 bases respectively, with 15 bases between them. The CDR3 DNA follows: TGTGCCAGTAGTATAGTACCGGTGCCAATGACTGGAAACACCATATATTTT. Translated: CASSIVPVPMTGNTIYF. Full variable domain (rest looked up from reference TRBV19 and TRBJ1-3): DGGITQSPKYLFRKEGQNVTLSCEQNLNHDAMYWYRQDPGQGLRLIYYSQIVNDFQKGDIAEGYSVSREKKESFPLTVTSAQKNPTAFYLCASSIVPVPMTGNTIYFGEGSWLTVV.

This chain uses TRBV11-2 with TRBJ1-6, with D perhaps TRBD1 (5 bases). With 5 bases removed from V and 6 bases from J, the gap between germline ends came to 11 bases. The CDR3 is 14 amino acids. CDR1 is SGHAT and CDR2 is FQNNGV in the germline V gene. CDR3 protein: CASSPRQINSPLHF. The CDR3 nucleotides are TGTGCCAGCAGCCCCCGACAGATTAATTCACCCCTCCACTTT.

This clone showed up just once. The CDR3 DNA is TGTGCCAGCCGGGACACTCCTAACTATGGCTACACCTTC. It encodes CASRDTPNYGYTF. The V and J genes are TRBV28 and TRBJ1-2, with D possibly TRBD1 on 6 matching bases. The CDR3 has 13 residues. With 8 bases removed from V and 0 bases from J, the gap between germline ends came to 10 bases. The germline gives CDR1 MDHEN, CDR2 SYDVKM.

The V and J genes are TRBV3-1 (or the pseudogene TRBV3-2) and TRBJ2-7, with 10 bases lining up with TRBD1. The germline V gene has CDR1 LGHDT and CDR2 YNNKEL (reference sequence). The junction had 3 bases not matched to a gene; V was cut back by 1 base and J by 3 bases. There are 15 residues in the CDR3. CDR3 DNA: TGTGCCAGCAGCCAAGGAGGGACAGGGGTCTACGAGCAGTACTTC. It codes for CASSQGGTGVYEQYF.

This chain connects TRBV3-1 (or the pseudogene TRBV3-2) to TRBJ2-5; 10 bases line up with TRBD1. Germline V gene lookup returns CDR1 LGHDT and CDR2 YNNKEL (reference sequence). The CDR3 spans 16 residues. V lost 0 bases, J lost 1 base, and 2 bases stayed unmatched. CDR3: CASSQETGGGQETQYF. CDR3 DNA: TGTGCCAGCAGCCAAGAGACAGGGGGCGGCCAAGAGACCCAGTACTTC.

The rearrangement uses TRBV10-2 and TRBJ1-2, with 12 bases lining up with TRBD1. CDR3 length: 13 amino acids. Germline CDR1 WSHSY, CDR2 SAAADI. The V and J ends lost 6 bases and 6 bases, in that order; junction bases with no gene match: 2. The CDR3, as DNA: TGCGCCAGCAGGGGACAGGGGGCAGATGGCTACACCTTC. This encodes CASRGQGADGYTF.

This chain joins TRBV16 and TRBJ1-5; D perhaps matches TRBD1 (5 bases). The CDR3 covers 15 residues. The V end was cut by 3 bases, the J end by 2 bases, with 11 bases between. CDR1 KGHSY and CDR2 FQNENV come from the germline V gene. CDR3: CASSHGGGRNQPQHF. In DNA form, the CDR3 reads TGTGCCAGCAGCCACGGGGGAGGACGCAATCAGCCCCAGCATTTT.

The V call is TRBV27, the J call TRBJ2-3; no definite D call. V was clipped by 2 bases and J by 2 bases, with 14 bases between them. CDR1 MNHEY and CDR2 SMNVEV come from the germline V gene (reference sequence). This CDR3 comprises 16 residues. The CDR3 protein is CASSLLTELTTDTQYF. The CDR3 nucleotides read TGTGCCAGCAGTTTACTTACGGAGTTGACCACAGATACGCAGTATTTT.

J is TRBJ2-7 and V is TRBV29-1; 7 bases line up with TRBD2. The V segment lost 4 bases and the J segment 4 bases; nucleotides outside the gene matches: 7. Germline loops: CDR1 SQVTM, CDR2 ANQGSEA. The CDR3 sequence is 13 residues long. The CDR3 DNA follows: TGCAGCGTTGGGGACTACGATCCTTACGAGCAGTACTTC. Translation: CSVGDYDPYEQYF.